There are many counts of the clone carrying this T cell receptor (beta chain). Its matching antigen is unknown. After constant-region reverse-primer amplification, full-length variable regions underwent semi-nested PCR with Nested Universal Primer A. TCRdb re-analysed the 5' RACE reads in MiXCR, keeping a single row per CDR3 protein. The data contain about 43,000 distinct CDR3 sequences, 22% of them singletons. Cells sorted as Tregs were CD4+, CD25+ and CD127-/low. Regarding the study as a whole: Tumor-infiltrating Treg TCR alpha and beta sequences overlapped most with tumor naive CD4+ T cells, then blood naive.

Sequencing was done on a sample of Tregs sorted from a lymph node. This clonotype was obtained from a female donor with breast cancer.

This CDR3 reads CASGLANSGRPYNEQFF. The CDR3 bases are TGTGCTAGTGGTTTGGCCAATAGCGGGAGGCCCTACAATGAGCAGTTCTTC. The V call is TRBV12-5, the J call TRBJ2-1; 10 bases fit TRBD2. CDR1 and CDR2 from the germline V gene are LGHNT and FRNRAP. V dropped 1 base and J dropped 2; count of bases not matched to a gene: 5. The length of the CDR3 is 17 residues.